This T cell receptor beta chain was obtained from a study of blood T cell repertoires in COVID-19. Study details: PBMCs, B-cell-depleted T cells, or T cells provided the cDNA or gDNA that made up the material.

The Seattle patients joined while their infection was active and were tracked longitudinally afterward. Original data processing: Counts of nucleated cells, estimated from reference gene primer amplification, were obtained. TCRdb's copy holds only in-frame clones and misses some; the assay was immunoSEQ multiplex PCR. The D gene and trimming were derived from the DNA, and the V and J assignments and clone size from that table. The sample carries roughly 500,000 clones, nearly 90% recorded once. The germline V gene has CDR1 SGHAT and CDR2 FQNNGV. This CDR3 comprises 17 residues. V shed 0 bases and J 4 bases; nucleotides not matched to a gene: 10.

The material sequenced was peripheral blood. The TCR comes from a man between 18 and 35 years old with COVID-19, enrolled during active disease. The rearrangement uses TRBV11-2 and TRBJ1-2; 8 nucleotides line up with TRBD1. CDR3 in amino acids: CASSLDPTDRGSYGYTF. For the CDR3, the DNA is TGTGCCAGCAGCTTAGACCCCACCGACAGGGGATCCTATGGCTACACCTTC.